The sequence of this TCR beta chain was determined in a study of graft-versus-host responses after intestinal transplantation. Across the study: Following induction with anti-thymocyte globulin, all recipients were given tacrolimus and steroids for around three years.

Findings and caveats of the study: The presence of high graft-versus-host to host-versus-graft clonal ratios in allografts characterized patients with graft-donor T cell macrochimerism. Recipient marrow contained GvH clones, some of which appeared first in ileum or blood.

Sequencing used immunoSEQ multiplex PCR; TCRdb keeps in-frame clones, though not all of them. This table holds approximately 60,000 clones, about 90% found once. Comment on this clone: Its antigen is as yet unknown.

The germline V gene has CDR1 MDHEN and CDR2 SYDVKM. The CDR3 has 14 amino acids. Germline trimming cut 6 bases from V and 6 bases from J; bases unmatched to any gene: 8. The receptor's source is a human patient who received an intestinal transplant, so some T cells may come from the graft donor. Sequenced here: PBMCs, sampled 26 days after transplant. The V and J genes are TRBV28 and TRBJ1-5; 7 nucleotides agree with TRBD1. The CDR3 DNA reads TGTGCCAGCAGGGGCGACAGGGAACGTCAGCCCCAGCATTTT. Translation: CASRGDRERQPQHF.